This record looks at one T cell receptor beta chain sequence and its context. The data originate from a study of response to subunit inactivated influenza vaccine. TCRdb recomputed calls from the RT-PCR reads with MiXCR, one row per CDR3 protein. Among around 600,000 distinct CDR3 sequences listed, 11% were seen once. Germline loops: CDR1 SEHNR, CDR2 FQNEAQ (reference sequence). This CDR3 contains 16 residues. V gave up 5 bases and J gave up 1 base, with 16 bases separating them. The sample was also reused in another study, on T cells expressing NK-cell markers. From that paper: cDNA encoding TCR beta was synthesized via 5'RACE template switching incorporating UMIs. One of eight sequenced donors was HCMV-seronegative; the other seven were seropositive. In a handful of donors, dominant CD3+CD56+NKG2C+ clonotypes ranked among the top 10 CD8+ clonotypes. Leadership of the CD3+CD56-NKG2C+ fraction also belonged to these clonotypes in a handful of donors. Uncertainty persisted over the HCMV specificity of expanded NKG2C+ T cell clones.

The sample here was PBMCs from blood, taken on the day of vaccination. This clonotype was sampled from a man aged 50 or older who received an inactivated influenza vaccine. This chain connects TRBV7-9 to TRBJ2-3; possibly TRBD1 for D (5 bases). CDR3 loop: CASSPSDSWGTDTQYF. The CDR3, as DNA: TGTGCCAGCAGCCCATCCGACAGTTGGGGCACAGATACGCAGTATTTT.